The 2 T cell receptor beta chains presented below share a single source sample, sequenced in a study of read filtering for tumor transcriptome and immune sequencing. From around 0.4 ug of RNA, a library with molecular barcoded alpha/delta and beta/gamma adaptors was made. In TCRdb, the reads were re-called with MiXCR into one record per CDR3 protein. The table records roughly 130,000 distinct CDR3 sequences, 10% to 15% of them present only once. The sequenced sample consisted of a population of CD138-negative cells sorted from bone marrow. These receptors were collected from a donor aged 40 or over with multiple myeloma.

As to this clonotype: A read error may be the cause here, since a much bigger clone is one base away. The chain uses TRBV12-3 or TRBV12-4 and TRBJ1-5; 11 bases agree with TRBD1. The CDR3 contains 14 residues. Trimming took 6 bases from V and 3 from J; bases not matched to a gene: 1. This CDR3 is CASRGQGDNQPQHF. The CDR3 DNA reads as TGTGCCAGCAGGGGACAGGGGGACAATCAGCCCCAGCATTTT.

This clonotype was observed many times. V usage is TRBV20-1 and J usage is TRBJ1-4; D possibly corresponds to TRBD1 (6 bases). Germline V gives CDR1 DFQATT, CDR2 SNEGSKA (reference sequence). This CDR3 contains 15 residues. Trimming took off 6 bases at V and 8 bases at J, with 22 bases between the two ends. The DNA of the CDR3 is TGCAGTGCGCAAACTCCGACAGGTTCGGGGGAAAAACTGTTTTTT. Its protein product is CSAQTPTGSGEKLFF.